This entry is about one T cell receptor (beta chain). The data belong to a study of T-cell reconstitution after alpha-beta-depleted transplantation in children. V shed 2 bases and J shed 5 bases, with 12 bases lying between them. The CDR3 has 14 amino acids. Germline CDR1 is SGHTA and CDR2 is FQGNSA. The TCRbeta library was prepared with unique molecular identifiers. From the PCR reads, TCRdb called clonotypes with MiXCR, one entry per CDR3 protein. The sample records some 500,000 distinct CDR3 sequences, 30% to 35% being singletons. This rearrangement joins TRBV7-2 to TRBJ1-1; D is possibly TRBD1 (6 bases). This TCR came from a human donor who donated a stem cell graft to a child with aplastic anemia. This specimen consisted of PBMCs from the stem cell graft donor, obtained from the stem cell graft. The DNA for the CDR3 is TGTGCCAGCAGCTTACTGGGGGGCCAGACTGAAGCTTTCTTT. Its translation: CASSLLGGQTEAFF.